This T cell receptor (beta chain) was documented in a study of CD8+CD57+ T cells in acquired aplastic anemia. As concerns this clonotype: What it recognizes is unknown. One end of the junction fails to match germline, which may point to a read error.

CDR1 and CDR2 (germline): WNHNN, SYGVQD (reference sequence). This CDR3 has 15 amino acids. All patients picked for sequencing had shown, by flow cytometry, an expansion of CD8+CD57+ cells. Sampling of blood occurred while the patients had still received no therapy. Template material for TCR beta VDJ and CDR3 profiling consisted of genomic DNA. TCRdb recomputed calls from the reads with MiXCR, one row per CDR3 protein. The table has around 170,000 distinct CDR3 sequences, 48% seen once. Study-wide points: Patients and healthy controls showed no significant CD8+ Simpson's diversity difference. Patients and controls were found to share around 30 CD8+ CDR3 sequences.

Sequencing input: sorted CD4+, CD8+, or CD8+CD57+ T cells (not recorded which) from PBMCs. This chain joins TRBV10-1 and TRBJ1-2; D gene unclear. The receptor was derived from a human donor with aplastic anemia. In nucleotides, the CDR3 is TGTGCCAGCAGCTTATCATCCGGAGTGCACTATGGCTACACCTTC. It codes for CASSLSSGVHYGYTF.